One and the same sample provided the 16 T cell receptor beta chains below, sequenced in a study of blood T cell repertoires in COVID-19 (dated by TCRdb to between 2020 and 2021). Library preparation was by the immunoSEQ multiplex PCR assay. TCRdb provides this immuneACCESS table in a form limited to in-frame rearrangements. Some clones are lacking; in checked studies, under half of them reflect an unresolved V gene, and why the rest are absent is not known. The sample table records approximately 210,000 clones; roughly 86% of these occur just once. The biggest ten clones account for about 12% of the sample. The source material was peripheral blood. The receptors here all came from a woman aged 40-49 years with acute or convalescent COVID-19.

V is TRBV29-1 and J is TRBJ2-3; D possibly corresponds to TRBD2 (6 bases). There are 14 residues in the CDR3. Trimming took off 6 bases at V and 5 bases at J, with 18 bases between the two ends. CDR1 is SQVTM, CDR2 ANQGSEA, per germline. The chain's CDR3 is CSVLAREIRDTQYF. In nucleotides, the CDR3 is TGCAGCGTCCTAGCGAGGGAAATAAGAGATACGCAGTATTTT.

The chain combines TRBV7-9 with TRBJ2-3; 11 positions agree with TRBD2. The CDR3 length is 15 residues. The germline CDR1 and CDR2 sequences are SEHNR and FQNEAQ (reference sequence). The V and J ends lost 1 base and 7 bases, in that order; junction bases with no gene match: 4. The CDR3 region is CASSLGLAGWNTQYF. For the CDR3, the DNA is TGTGCCAGCAGCTTAGGACTAGCGGGGTGGAATACGCAGTATTTT.

Here the CDR3 DNA reads TGCGCCAGCAGCCAAGCGGGGTACCCCAATGAGCAGTTCTTC. Amino acid sequence: CASSQAGYPNEQFF. The chain employs TRBV4-1 and TRBJ2-1; possible D gene TRBD2, 5 bases. Germline V gene data show CDR1 as MGHRA and CDR2 as YSYEKL. The V end lost 1 base, the J end lost 6 bases, and 10 bases lay between the germline ends. This CDR3 has 14 amino acids.

For the CDR3, the DNA is TGTGCCAGCTCACCCCCAGGGGCGGGCAATCAGCCCCAGCATTTT. Translating gives CASSPPGAGNQPQHF. The chain uses TRBV18 and TRBJ1-5; a weak D match, TRBD1 (6 bases). Trimming stripped 3 bases from V and 2 bases from J, with 11 bases between. The CDR3 totals 15 residues. Germline-derived CDR1 and CDR2 are KGHSH and LQKENI.

The chain links TRBV30 to TRBJ1-1; 7 bases are a match to TRBD1. The V gene end was trimmed by 8 bases and the J gene end by 6 bases; junction bases not matched to a gene: 9. Germline V lookup: CDR1 GTSNPN, CDR2 SVGIG (reference sequence). The CDR3 runs 12 residues. The CDR3 region has the DNA TGTGCCGGCCAGGGGGGCTACCCTGAAGCTTTCTTT. Translated, it gives CAGQGGYPEAFF.

The chain combines TRBV12-3 or TRBV12-4 with TRBJ2-1; no clear D. The V gene lost 4 bases and the J gene lost 9 bases, with 7 bases spanning the gap. CDR3 size: 11 residues. DNA of the CDR3: TGTGCCAGCAGTTATACCGGTGAGCAGTTCTTC. Protein: CASSYTGEQFF.

V is TRBV28 and J is TRBJ1-2, with 7 bases aligning to TRBD1. Germline CDR1 reads MDHEN; CDR2 reads SYDVKM. This CDR3 has 13 amino acids. V lost 2 bases and J lost 3; bases outside the gene matches: 0. CDR3 in DNA: TGTGCCAGCAGTTTAGACAGGGACTATGGCTACACCTTC. Its translation is CASSLDRDYGYTF.

The gene calls are TRBV18 and TRBJ2-6, with 9 bases identical to TRBD1. The CDR3 is 14 amino acids. Per germline, CDR1 KGHSH and CDR2 LQKENI. The J segment lost 7 bases and the V segment lost 4 bases, leaving 2 bases of the junction unmatched. In DNA, the CDR3 is TGTGCCAGCTCACAAACAGGGGGCGCCAACGTCCTGACTTTC. This sequence encodes CASSQTGGANVLTF.

The CDR3 nucleotides are TGTGCCAGCAGCTTCGGACAGGGGCAGAACACTGAAGCTTTCTTT. Translation: CASSFGQGQNTEAFF. The V and J genes are TRBV11-2 and TRBJ1-1; 9 nucleotides agree with TRBD1. The CDR3 sequence is 15 residues long. The V gene's germline CDR1 is SGHAT and CDR2 FQNNGV. The V gene end was trimmed by 3 bases and the J gene end by 1 base; junction bases not matched to a gene: 3.

The chain is built from TRBV19 and TRBJ2-1; a possible D gene is TRBD1 (6 bases). Per the germline V gene, CDR1 is LNHDA and CDR2 is SQIVND (reference sequence). This CDR3 spans 14 amino acids. V lost 3 bases to trimming and J lost 9 bases, with 15 bases between them. DNA for the CDR3: TGTGCCAGTAGTATCTCAGGGGCGCGAGGTGAGCAGTTCTTC. Translating gives CASSISGARGEQFF. Full variable domain (remainder filled in from reference TRBV19 and TRBJ2-1): DGGITQSPKYLFRKEGQNVTLSCEQNLNHDAMYWYRQDPGQGLRLIYYSQIVNDFQKGDIAEGYSVSREKKESFPLTVTSAQKNPTAFYLCASSISGARGEQFFGPGTRLTVL.

The chain is built from TRBV4-1 and TRBJ2-3, with a weak D call TRBD2 (6 bases). This CDR3 has 15 amino acids. Trimming pared 1 base from V and 0 bases from J, leaving 8 bases between. The V gene's germline CDR1 is MGHRA and CDR2 YSYEKL. The CDR3: CASSQGRVSTDTQYF. The CDR3 DNA reads TGCGCCAGCAGCCAAGGGAGGGTTAGCACAGATACGCAGTATTTT.

V is TRBV7-9 and J is TRBJ2-6, with 12 bases identical to TRBD2. The length of the CDR3 is 18 residues. V was clipped by 5 bases and J by 0 bases; unmatched bases: 5. Germline CDR1 reads SEHNR; CDR2 reads FQNEAQ (reference sequence). As DNA, the CDR3 is TGTGCCAGCAGCCCCTGGACTAGCGGGAACTCTGGGGCCAACGTCCTGACTTTC. Translated: CASSPWTSGNSGANVLTF.

The rearrangement links TRBV7-3 to TRBJ1-1; D unclear. V was cut by 3 bases and J by 7 bases, with 9 bases left in between. The CDR3 sequence is 12 residues long. Germline CDR1 is SGHTA and CDR2 is FQGTGA. DNA for the CDR3: TGTGCCAGCAGCTTTGCCTATAATGAAGCTTTCTTT. Amino acids: CASSFAYNEAFF.

The V and J genes are TRBV19 and TRBJ2-7; maybe TRBD2 (6 bases). The CDR3 contains 13 residues. CDR1 and CDR2 from the germline V gene are LNHDA and SQIVND (reference sequence). Trimming left V 4 bases short and J 5 bases short, with 12 bases between. CDR3 sequence reads: CASSRRAADEQYF. Here the CDR3 DNA reads TGTGCCAGTAGTAGGAGGGCAGCCGACGAGCAGTACTTC.

This chain connects TRBV27 to TRBJ1-2; 8 positions match TRBD1. V shed 3 bases, J shed 5 bases, and the junction held 2 bases outside the gene matches. This CDR3 comprises 13 residues. The germline CDR1 and CDR2 sequences are MNHEY and SMNVEV (reference sequence). Here the CDR3 DNA reads TGTGCCAGCAGTTTTAGGACAGGGTATGGCTACACCTTC. Amino acids: CASSFRTGYGYTF.

In its sample, this clone was seen once. V and J are TRBV15 and TRBJ2-7; D is ambiguous. CDR3 size: 12 residues. Germline lookup yields CDR1 LNHNV and CDR2 YYDKDF (reference sequence). V shed 0 bases and J shed 6 bases, with 6 bases lying between them. CDR3 sequence (DNA): TGTGCCACCAGCAGAGACGAGCGCGAGCAGTACTTC. Its protein product is CATSRDEREQYF.